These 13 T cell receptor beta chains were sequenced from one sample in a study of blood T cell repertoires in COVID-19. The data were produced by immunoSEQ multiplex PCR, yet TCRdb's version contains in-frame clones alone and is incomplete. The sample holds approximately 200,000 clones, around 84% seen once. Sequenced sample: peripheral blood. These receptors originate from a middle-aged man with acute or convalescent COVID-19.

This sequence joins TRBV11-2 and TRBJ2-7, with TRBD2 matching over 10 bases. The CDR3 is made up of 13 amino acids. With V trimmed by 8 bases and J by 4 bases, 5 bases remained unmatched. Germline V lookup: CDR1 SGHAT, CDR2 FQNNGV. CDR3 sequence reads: CASRRTSGYEQYF. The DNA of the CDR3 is TGTGCCAGCCGCCGGACTAGCGGTTACGAGCAGTACTTC.

DNA for the CDR3: TGTGCCAGTAGTATTATCGTCACGGGACACCACTATGGCTACACCTTC. This translates into CASSIIVTGHHYGYTF. This sequence joins TRBV19 and TRBJ1-2, with D possibly being TRBD1 (6 bases). Per the germline V gene, CDR1 is LNHDA and CDR2 is SQIVND (reference sequence). V lost 3 bases, J lost 3 bases, and 17 bases lay in between. The CDR3 loop spans 16 amino acids.

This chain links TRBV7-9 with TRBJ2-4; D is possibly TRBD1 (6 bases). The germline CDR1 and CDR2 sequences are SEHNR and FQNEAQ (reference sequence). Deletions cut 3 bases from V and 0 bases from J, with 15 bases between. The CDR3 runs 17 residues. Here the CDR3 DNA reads TGTGCCAGCAGCTTCTCAAACAGGGACCTAGCCAAAAACATTCAGTACTTC. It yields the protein CASSFSNRDLAKNIQYF.

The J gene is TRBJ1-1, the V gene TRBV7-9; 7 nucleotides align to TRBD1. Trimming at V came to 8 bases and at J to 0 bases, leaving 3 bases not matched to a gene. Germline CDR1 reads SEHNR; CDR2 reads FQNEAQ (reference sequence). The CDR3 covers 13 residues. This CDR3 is CASLGTVNTEAFF. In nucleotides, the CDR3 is TGTGCCAGCCTCGGGACAGTGAACACTGAAGCTTTCTTT.

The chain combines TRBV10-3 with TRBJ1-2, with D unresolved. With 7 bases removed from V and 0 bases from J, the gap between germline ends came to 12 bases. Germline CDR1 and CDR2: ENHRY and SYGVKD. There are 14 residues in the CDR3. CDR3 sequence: CAITRTTSNYGYTF. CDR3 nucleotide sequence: TGTGCCATCACTAGAACAACCTCTAACTATGGCTACACCTTC.

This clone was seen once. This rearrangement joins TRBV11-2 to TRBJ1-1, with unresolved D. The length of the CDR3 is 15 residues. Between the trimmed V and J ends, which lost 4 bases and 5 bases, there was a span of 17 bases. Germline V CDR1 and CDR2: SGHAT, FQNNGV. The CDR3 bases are TGTGCCAGCAGCTCGAAGACACTGGGAGGGACTGAAGCTTTCTTT. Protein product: CASSSKTLGGTEAFF.

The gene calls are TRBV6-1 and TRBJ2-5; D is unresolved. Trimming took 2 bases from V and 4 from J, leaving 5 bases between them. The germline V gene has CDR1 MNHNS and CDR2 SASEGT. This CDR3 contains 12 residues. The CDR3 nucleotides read TGTGCCAGCAGTGAATTATTAGAGACCCAGTACTTC. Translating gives CASSELLETQYF.

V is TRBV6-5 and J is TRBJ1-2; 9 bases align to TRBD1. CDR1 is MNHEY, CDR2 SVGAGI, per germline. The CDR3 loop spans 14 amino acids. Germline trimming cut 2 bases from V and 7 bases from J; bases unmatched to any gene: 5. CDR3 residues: CASSYGTGGLGYTF. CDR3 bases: TGTGCCAGCAGTTACGGTACAGGGGGCCTTGGCTACACCTTC.

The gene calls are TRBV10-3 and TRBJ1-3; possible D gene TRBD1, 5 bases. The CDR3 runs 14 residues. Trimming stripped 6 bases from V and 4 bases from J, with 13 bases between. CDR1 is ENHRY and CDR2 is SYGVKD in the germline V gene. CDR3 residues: CAIRTEPAGNTIYF. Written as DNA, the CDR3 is TGTGCCATCAGGACAGAACCGGCCGGAAACACCATATATTTT.

This CDR3 reads CASSLSGYGYTF. In nucleotides, the CDR3 is TGTGCCAGCAGTTTATCCGGCTATGGCTACACCTTC. The rearrangement uses TRBV28 and TRBJ1-2; D not resolved. CDR1 is MDHEN and CDR2 is SYDVKM in the germline V gene. V lost 1 base and J lost 4, with 4 bases in between. The CDR3 spans 12 residues.

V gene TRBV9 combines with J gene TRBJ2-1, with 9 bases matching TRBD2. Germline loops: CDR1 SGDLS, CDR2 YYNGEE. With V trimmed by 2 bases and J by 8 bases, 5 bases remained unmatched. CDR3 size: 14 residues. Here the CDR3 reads CASSVSGTSYEQFF. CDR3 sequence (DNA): TGTGCCAGCAGCGTTTCGGGGACTAGCTATGAGCAGTTCTTC.

The CDR3: CAISAGGRYGYTF. Written as DNA, the CDR3 is TGTGCCATCAGTGCAGGGGGCCGCTATGGCTACACCTTC. The V gene is TRBV10-3, the J gene TRBJ1-2; 8 bases map to TRBD1. J was trimmed by 4 bases and V by 4 bases; bases with no gene match: 2. The CDR3 runs to 13 residues. The germline V gene has CDR1 ENHRY and CDR2 SYGVKD.

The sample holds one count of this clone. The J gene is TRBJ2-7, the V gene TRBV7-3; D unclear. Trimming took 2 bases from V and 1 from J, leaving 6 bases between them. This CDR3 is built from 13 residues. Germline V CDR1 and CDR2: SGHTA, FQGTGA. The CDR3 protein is CASSLVPSYEQYF. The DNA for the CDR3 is TGTGCCAGCAGCTTAGTTCCGTCCTACGAGCAGTACTTC.